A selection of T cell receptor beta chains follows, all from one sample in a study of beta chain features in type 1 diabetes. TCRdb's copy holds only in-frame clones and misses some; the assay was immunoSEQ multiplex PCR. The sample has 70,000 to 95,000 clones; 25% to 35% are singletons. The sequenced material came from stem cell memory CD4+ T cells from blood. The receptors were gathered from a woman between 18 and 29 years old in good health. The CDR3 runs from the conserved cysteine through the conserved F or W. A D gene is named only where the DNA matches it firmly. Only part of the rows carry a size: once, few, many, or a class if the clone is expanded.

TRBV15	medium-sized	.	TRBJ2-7	CATSIRGFRSSYEQYF	TGTGCCACCAGCATCAGAGGGTTTCGTAGCTCCTACGAGCAGTACTTC
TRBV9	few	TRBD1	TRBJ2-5	CASSLSPGTGGETQYF	TGTGCCAGCAGCCTATCTCCCGGGACAGGGGGGGAGACCCAGTACTTC
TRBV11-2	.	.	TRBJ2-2	CASNTRTGWNTGELFF	TGTGCCAGCAACACCCGAACAGGGTGGAACACCGGGGAGCTGTTTTTT
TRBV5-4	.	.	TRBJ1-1	CASSNPGLDTEAFF	TGTGCCAGCAGCAACCCAGGGTTGGACACTGAAGCTTTCTTT
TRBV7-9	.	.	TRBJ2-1	CASSLPPPINEQFF	TGTGCCAGCAGCCTACCCCCTCCCATCAATGAGCAGTTCTTC
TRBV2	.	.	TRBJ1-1	CASSVQGGDTEAFF	TGTGCCAGCAGCGTACAGGGAGGGGACACTGAAGCTTTCTTT
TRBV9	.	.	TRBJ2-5	CASSVGGSGHQETQYF	TGTGCCAGCAGCGTAGGAGGTAGCGGACACCAAGAGACCCAGTACTTC
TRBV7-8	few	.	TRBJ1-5	CASSLDRDQPQHF	TGTGCCAGCAGCTTAGACAGGGATCAGCCCCAGCATTTT
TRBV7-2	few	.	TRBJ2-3	CASSLGGTGGDTQYF	TGTGCCAGCAGCTTGGGTGGGACTGGGGGAGATACGCAGTATTTT
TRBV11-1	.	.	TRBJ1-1	CASTLGGRFMNTEAFF	TGTGCCAGCACCCTCGGAGGTAGGTTCATGAACACTGAAGCTTTCTTT